The 4 T cell receptor beta chains listed next were all sequenced from one sample in a study of shared clonotypes between healthy human individuals. TCRdb keeps only in-frame clones here, not all; method: immunoSEQ multiplex PCR. Here the sample spans 650,000 to 800,000 clones, around 92% being singletons. In the naive CD8 group, cells lacked CD45RO and were positively selected for CCR7, so terminally differentiated effector memory CD45RA+ cells were left out. Sequencing was done on a sample of naive CD8+ T cells sorted from blood. The receptors come from a man aged 25 to 45 in good health.

V and J are TRBV6-1 and TRBJ2-1; TRBD1 matches at 10 bases. This CDR3 has 14 residues. Germline lookup yields CDR1 MNHNS and CDR2 SASEGT. Losses at the gene ends were 11 bases for V and 6 bases for J; bases not matched to a gene: 10. CDR3 bases: TGTGCCGTAGGTGGGGACAGGGGATCCAATGAGCAGTTCTTC. It translates to CAVGGDRGSNEQFF.

In its sample, this clone was seen once. The rearrangement links TRBV14 to TRBJ2-7; 9 nucleotides line up with TRBD1. V shed 4 bases and J 4 bases; nucleotides not matched to a gene: 5. Germline V gene data show CDR1 as SGHDN and CDR2 as FVKESK. The length of the CDR3 is 14 residues. The CDR3 DNA reads TGTGCCAGCAGCCCGGGACAGGGTTGGTACGAGCAGTACTTC. It is translated as CASSPGQGWYEQYF.

The chain uses TRBV11-2 and TRBJ2-1; TRBD2 matches at 9 bases. From germline, CDR1 is SGHAT and CDR2 FQNNGV. V shed 4 bases and J 10 bases; nucleotides not matched to a gene: 14. The CDR3 contains 16 residues. Here the CDR3 DNA reads TGTGCCAGCAGCTCACGTTTAGCGGGAGAAAGAGGCGAGCAGTTCTTC. Translated: CASSSRLAGERGEQFF.

The rearrangement uses TRBV2 and TRBJ2-3; the D is unclear. Deletions cut 8 bases from V and 5 bases from J, with 11 bases between. The CDR3 loop spans 12 amino acids. Germline CDR1 reads SNHLY; CDR2 reads FYNNEI. CDR3 sequence: CASGPQLDTQYF. CDR3 in DNA: TGTGCCAGCGGCCCCCAGTTAGATACGCAGTATTTT.